This TCR beta chain was captured in a study of blood T cell repertoires in COVID-19. The overall study: Acute and convalescent COVID-19 samples came from the United States, Italy and Spain. Sources were T cells, B-cell-depleted T cells, or PBMCs; the material itself was cDNA or gDNA.

The CDR3 is made up of 14 amino acids. With V trimmed by 0 bases and J by 2 bases, 0 bases remained unmatched. The germline V gene encodes CDR1 SGHRS and CDR2 YFSETQ. The table came from immunoSEQ multiplex PCR; TCRdb's copy has only in-frame clones and leaves some out. Seen here are roughly 88,000 clones, 80% observed once, and the top ten hold 15% to 20%. The source material was peripheral blood. The clonotype was recovered from a woman older than 75 with active or convalescent COVID-19. V is TRBV5-1 and J is TRBJ1-2; TRBD1 agrees at 8 bases. CDR3 DNA: TGCGCCAGCAGCTTGGGGACAGGGAACTATGGCTACACCTTC. Its protein product is CASSLGTGNYGYTF.